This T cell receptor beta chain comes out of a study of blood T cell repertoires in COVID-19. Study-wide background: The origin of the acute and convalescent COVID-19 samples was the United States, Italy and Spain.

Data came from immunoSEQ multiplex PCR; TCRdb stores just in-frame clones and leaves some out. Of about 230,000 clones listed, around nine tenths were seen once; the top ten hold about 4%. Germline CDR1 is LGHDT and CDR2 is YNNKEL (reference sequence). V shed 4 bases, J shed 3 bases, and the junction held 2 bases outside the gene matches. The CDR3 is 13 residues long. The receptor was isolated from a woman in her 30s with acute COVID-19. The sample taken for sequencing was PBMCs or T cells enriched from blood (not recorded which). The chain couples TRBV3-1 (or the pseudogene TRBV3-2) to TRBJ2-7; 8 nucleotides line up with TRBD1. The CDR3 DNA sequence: TGTGCCAGCAGCCTTGGACAGGGCTACGAGCAGTACTTC. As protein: CASSLGQGYEQYF.